These 30 T cell receptor beta chains share one sample of origin, sequenced in a study of T cell responses to AZD1222 COVID-19 vaccine. Assay: immunoSEQ multiplex PCR; the TCRdb copy retains only in-frame clones and omits some. The data hold 70,000 to 95,000 clones, with roughly 91% observed a single time. This specimen consisted of peripheral blood, obtained on day 0 of MenACWY control vaccination. All receptors come from an adult in good health.

This clone occurred once. V is TRBV27 and J is TRBJ2-7; 7 nucleotides agree with TRBD2. V trimming: 6 bases; J trimming: 2 bases; junction bases outside the gene matches: 7. The CDR3 spans 14 residues. CDR1 and CDR2 (germline): MNHEY, SMNVEV (reference sequence). The CDR3 region has the DNA TGTGCCAGCAGCCAGCGGGGCCTCCCCTACGAGCAGTACTTC. Translating it yields CASSQRGLPYEQYF.

CDR3 sequence reads: CASRLNRDKGLYNEQFF. The CDR3 nucleotides are TGTGCCAGCAGATTAAACCGGGACAAAGGGCTCTACAATGAGCAGTTCTTC. V is TRBV28 and J is TRBJ2-1, with D possibly being TRBD1 (6 bases). This CDR3 is built from 17 residues. Germline assignment: CDR1 MDHEN and CDR2 SYDVKM. The V end was cut by 6 bases, the J end by 3 bases, with 21 bases between.

The V call is TRBV28, the J call TRBJ2-7, with 10 nucleotides matching TRBD1. Germline loops: CDR1 MDHEN, CDR2 SYDVKM. V was clipped by 6 bases and J by 2 bases; unmatched bases: 4. The CDR3 is made up of 14 amino acids. CDR3 nucleotides: TGTGCCAGCAGAGGGACAGGGGATCCCTACGAGCAGTACTTC. It specifies CASRGTGDPYEQYF. The variable domain in full, with the rest retrieved from reference TRBV28 and TRBJ2-7, is DVKVTQSSRYLVKRTGEKVFLECVQDMDHENMFWYRQDPGLGLRLIYFSYDVKMKEKGDIPEGYSVSREKKERFSLILESASTNQTSMYLCASRGTGDPYEQYFGPGTRLTVT.

This chain links TRBV11-2 with TRBJ1-5; tentatively, D is TRBD1 (5 bases). Germline lookup yields CDR1 SGHAT and CDR2 FQNNGV. The CDR3 extends over 15 amino acids. The ends were cut back, 0 bases at V and 2 bases at J, with 8 bases in the middle. CDR3 region: CASSLDLGGNQPQHF. In DNA form, the CDR3 reads TGTGCCAGCAGCTTAGATCTGGGGGGCAATCAGCCCCAGCATTTT.

V gene TRBV5-1 combines with J gene TRBJ1-1; D call uncertain. This CDR3 comprises 14 residues. The germline V and J ends were trimmed by 0 bases and 1 base, with 7 bases remaining between them. Germline CDR1 SGHRS, CDR2 YFSETQ. The CDR3 DNA follows: TGCGCCAGCAGCTTGGGCGCAGGGAACACTGAAGCTTTCTTT. Translated: CASSLGAGNTEAFF.

J is TRBJ1-1 and V is TRBV27, with D perhaps matching TRBD1 (6 bases). The V end was cut by 6 bases, the J end by 3 bases, with 14 bases between. Germline V gene sequence: CDR1 MNHEY, CDR2 SMNVEV (reference sequence). CDR3 length: 14 residues. CDR3 nucleotide sequence: TGTGCCAGCAGATCCAGACAGGCCGACACTGAAGCTTTCTTT. Translated, it gives CASRSRQADTEAFF.

The chain uses TRBV28 and TRBJ1-1; no firm D call. Germline V gives CDR1 MDHEN, CDR2 SYDVKM. The CDR3 has 11 amino acids. The V end was cut by 7 bases, the J end by 4 bases, with 7 bases between. The chain's CDR3 is CASNSVTEAFF. The CDR3 DNA follows: TGTGCCAGCAATTCGGTCACTGAAGCTTTCTTT.

V and J are TRBV9 and TRBJ1-2, with D unresolved. Per germline, CDR1 SGDLS and CDR2 YYNGEE. This CDR3 contains 14 residues. Trimming removed 0 bases from V and 0 bases from J, with 6 bases in between. The CDR3 sequence: CASSVGSTNYGYTF. The CDR3 region has the DNA TGTGCCAGCAGCGTAGGATCGACTAACTATGGCTACACCTTC.

The chain couples TRBV4-1 to TRBJ1-4; D is unresolved. Germline CDR1 and CDR2: MGHRA and YSYEKL. The CDR3 has 17 amino acids. Deletions cut 0 bases from V and 10 bases from J, with 21 bases between. The CDR3: CASSQDHGPVPGGKLFF. The CDR3 DNA reads TGCGCCAGCAGCCAAGATCACGGGCCCGTTCCGGGTGGAAAACTGTTTTTT.

This clone has just a few counts. This chain links TRBV4-3 with TRBJ2-7, with D perhaps TRBD2 (6 bases). Deletions cut 6 bases from V and 1 base from J, with 16 bases between. Per the germline V gene, CDR1 is LGHNA and CDR2 is YSLEER. The CDR3 loop spans 15 amino acids. The DNA for the CDR3 is TGCGCCAGCAGTCCCAGCTGGGGGACTTCCTACGAGCAGTACTTC. It translates to CASSPSWGTSYEQYF.

The chain combines TRBV21-1 with TRBJ1-3. TRBV21-1 constitutes a pseudogene. This CDR3 is built from 17 residues. CDR3 sequence (DNA): TGTGCCAGCCGTTTTTATCCGGGGGTACACTCTGGAAACACCATATATTTT. It specifies CASRFYPGVHSGNTIYF.

V and J are TRBV6-1 and TRBJ1-2; tentatively, D is TRBD1 (5 bases). There are 13 residues in the CDR3. CDR1 and CDR2 (germline): MNHNS, SASEGT. The V and J ends lost 3 bases and 8 bases respectively, with 13 bases between them. CDR3 DNA: TGTGCCAGCAGTGAGGGGCGCCGGGGCGGCTACACCTTC. Its protein is CASSEGRRGGYTF.

CDR3 sequence (DNA): TGTGCCAGCAGTCGCGTGTGGGGGCGGGGAGATACGCAGTATTTT. Translating it yields CASSRVWGRGDTQYF. The gene calls are TRBV7-8 and TRBJ2-3; the D call may be TRBD1 or TRBD2 (6 bases each). Per germline, CDR1 SGHVS and CDR2 FQNEAQ. V lost 6 bases and J 5 bases, leaving 18 bases between the germline ends. The CDR3 totals 15 residues.

V usage is TRBV27 and J usage is TRBJ2-3, with 9 bases fitting TRBD2. Losses at the gene ends were 3 bases for V and 2 bases for J; bases not matched to a gene: 6. The CDR3 is made up of 16 amino acids. Germline CDR1 reads MNHEY; CDR2 reads SMNVEV (reference sequence). The CDR3: CASSFRGGGATDTQYF. CDR3 in DNA: TGTGCCAGCAGTTTTCGAGGCGGGGGGGCCACAGATACGCAGTATTTT.

This clone came up a few times. The rearrangement links TRBV30 to TRBJ1-6, with TRBD1 matching over 7 bases. The V segment lost 2 bases and the J segment 9 bases; nucleotides outside the gene matches: 4. Looked up from germline, CDR1 is GTSNPN and CDR2 is SVGIG (reference sequence). There are 13 residues in the CDR3. CDR3: CAWSLQGGSPLHF. The CDR3 DNA reads as TGTGCCTGGAGTCTGCAGGGGGGTTCACCCCTCCACTTT.

The gene calls are TRBV6-5 and TRBJ1-5; tentative D call: TRBD1 (5 bases). Germline V gives CDR1 MNHEY, CDR2 SVGAGI. The V gene lost 6 bases and the J gene lost 7 bases, with 13 bases spanning the gap. CDR3 size: 13 residues. In nucleotides, the CDR3 is TGTGCCAGCAGCTGGGTGGGGGGGCAGCCCCAGCATTTT. As protein: CASSWVGGQPQHF.

The chain couples TRBV27 to TRBJ2-5; D is perhaps TRBD1 or TRBD2 (5 bases each). The CDR3 consists of 13 residues. Germline assignment: CDR1 MNHEY and CDR2 SMNVEV (reference sequence). V gave up 9 bases and J gave up 1 base, with 12 bases separating them. CDR3 sequence: CASRDGLQETQYF. The CDR3 DNA is TGTGCCAGTAGGGACGGCCTCCAAGAGACCCAGTACTTC.

The chain uses TRBV6-4 and TRBJ2-3; 8 nucleotides match TRBD2. Trimming removed 5 bases from V and 5 bases from J; junction bases left unmatched: 12. The length of the CDR3 is 16 residues. Germline V gene sequence: CDR1 MRHNA, CDR2 SNTAGT. Written as DNA, the CDR3 is TGTGCCAGCAGTCCCTTTCGGGGGGGGCCTTTAGATACGCAGTATTTT. Amino acid sequence: CASSPFRGGPLDTQYF.

The chain couples TRBV28 to TRBJ1-4, with D maybe TRBD1 (5 bases). The CDR3 contains 15 residues. Germline CDR1 reads MDHEN; CDR2 reads SYDVKM. V lost 5 bases to trimming and J lost 0 bases, with 10 bases between them. The CDR3 loop is CASSGTVSTNEKLFF. CDR3 DNA: TGTGCCAGCAGTGGGACGGTTTCAACTAATGAAAAACTGTTTTTT.

This chain connects TRBV7-9 to TRBJ2-5; 8 bases are a match to TRBD2. The germline V gene encodes CDR1 SEHNR and CDR2 FQNEAQ (reference sequence). Losses at the gene ends were 6 bases for V and 5 bases for J; bases not matched to a gene: 11. CDR3 length: 15 amino acids. CDR3 sequence: CASSFAGGRSETQYF. DNA of the CDR3: TGTGCCAGCAGTTTCGCGGGGGGTAGGTCGGAGACCCAGTACTTC.

This sequence joins TRBV28 and TRBJ2-2; perhaps TRBD2 as D (6 bases). CDR1 and CDR2 from the germline V gene are MDHEN and SYDVKM. V lost 9 bases and J 4 bases, leaving 12 bases between the germline ends. The CDR3 loop spans 13 amino acids. The CDR3 DNA reads as TGTGCCAGTCAGGAGGGAGTCACCGGGGAGCTGTTTTTT. This codes for CASQEGVTGELFF.

The chain combines TRBV9 with TRBJ2-3; TRBD2 aligns across 10 bases. This CDR3 is 16 amino acids long. Germline CDR1 SGDLS, CDR2 YYNGEE. Germline trimming cut 0 bases from V and 4 bases from J; bases unmatched to any gene: 5. DNA of the CDR3: TGTGCCAGCAGCGTAGGGAGCGGGGGGGGTCCAGATACGCAGTATTTT. Amino acid sequence: CASSVGSGGGPDTQYF.

The CDR3 spells CASSATGTGGAADTQYF. The CDR3 DNA reads as TGTGCCAGCAGCGCCACCGGGACAGGGGGCGCAGCAGATACGCAGTATTTT. This chain uses TRBV9 with TRBJ2-3; TRBD1 matches at 12 bases. Germline V gene lookup returns CDR1 SGDLS and CDR2 YYNGEE. The trim removed 3 bases at V and 4 bases at J, leaving 9 bases unmatched. There are 17 residues in the CDR3.

Only one count was recorded for this clone. The rearrangement uses TRBV18 and TRBJ1-5; D ambiguous. V shed 4 bases and J shed 0 bases, with 10 bases lying between them. Looked up from germline, CDR1 is KGHSH and CDR2 is LQKENI. The CDR3 loop spans 15 amino acids. The CDR3 sequence: CASSQASYSNQPQHF. In DNA, the CDR3 is TGTGCCAGCTCACAAGCCAGCTATAGCAATCAGCCCCAGCATTTT.

This chain uses TRBV23-1 with TRBJ2-4, with D unresolved. TRBV23-1 is sorted into the ORF group, with uncertain function. The CDR3 has 18 amino acids. V dropped 4 bases and J dropped 0 bases, with 19 bases sitting between them. The CDR3 bases are TGCGCCAGCAGTCCGCGAAACTTTATGAGAGTAGCCAAAAACATTCAGTACTTC. It is translated as CASSPRNFMRVAKNIQYF.

The V and J genes are TRBV3-1 (or the pseudogene TRBV3-2) and TRBJ2-5; no reliable D call. CDR1 and CDR2 (germline): LGHDT, YNNKEL (reference sequence). The ends were cut back, 4 bases at V and 4 bases at J, with 16 bases in the middle. This CDR3 has 15 amino acids. The CDR3 region has the DNA TGTGCCAGCAGCCCCCAGGATGGTCGAACAGAGACCCAGTACTTC. Encoded protein: CASSPQDGRTETQYF.

This chain uses TRBV4-3 with TRBJ2-3, with 8 bases fitting TRBD2. Germline CDR1 is LGHNA and CDR2 is YSLEER. The CDR3 contains 17 residues. V was clipped by 2 bases and J by 1 base; unmatched bases: 8. For the CDR3, the DNA is TGCGCCAGCAGCCAATTAGTAGCGGGGAGGCGCACAGATACGCAGTATTTT. As protein: CASSQLVAGRRTDTQYF.

This clone appeared a few times. This chain connects TRBV5-6 to TRBJ2-7; 11 bases line up with TRBD1. Germline assignment: CDR1 SGHDT and CDR2 YYEEEE. This CDR3 is 15 amino acids long. The trim removed 4 bases at V and 4 bases at J, leaving 7 bases unmatched. The CDR3 is CASSPGTGGRYEQYF. As DNA, the CDR3 is TGTGCCAGCAGCCCCGGGACAGGGGGTCGGTACGAGCAGTACTTC.

This clone was observed once. V and J are TRBV30 and TRBJ1-2; D is uncertain. The CDR3 extends over 11 amino acids. Trimming stripped 2 bases from V and 5 bases from J, with 6 bases between. The germline gives CDR1 GTSNPN, CDR2 SVGIG (reference sequence). This chain's CDR3 is CAWSMDYGYTF. CDR3 DNA sequence: TGTGCCTGGAGTATGGATTATGGCTACACCTTC.

The J gene is TRBJ2-4, the V gene TRBV6-5; D call uncertain. The CDR3 totals 13 residues. Trimming took 6 bases from V and 6 from J, leaving 12 bases between them. Germline CDR1 is MNHEY and CDR2 is SVGAGI. The CDR3 nucleotides are TGTGCCAGCAGCGACGGGCCGGGAAACATTCAGTACTTC. Translated: CASSDGPGNIQYF.